This T cell receptor beta chain was sequenced during a study of control samples from healthy donors and cancer patients. Sequencing was performed with immunoSEQ multiplex PCR; in TCRdb, only in-frame clones are kept and a portion is missing. Of about 120,000 clones in the sample, approximately 90% are singletons; the top ten hold around 3.5%. Trimming removed 0 bases from V and 5 bases from J; junction bases left unmatched: 6. The CDR3 contains 16 residues. The germline V gene has CDR1 LGHNA and CDR2 YSLEER. The sequencing sample was made of blood. This TCR was recovered from a man aged 35-49 years in good health. The chain uses TRBV4-3 and TRBJ2-3, with TRBD1 identical over 9 bases. The CDR3 region is CASSQDNRGRRDTQYF. The DNA for the CDR3 is TGCGCCAGCAGCCAAGACAACAGGGGGCGCAGAGATACGCAGTATTTT.